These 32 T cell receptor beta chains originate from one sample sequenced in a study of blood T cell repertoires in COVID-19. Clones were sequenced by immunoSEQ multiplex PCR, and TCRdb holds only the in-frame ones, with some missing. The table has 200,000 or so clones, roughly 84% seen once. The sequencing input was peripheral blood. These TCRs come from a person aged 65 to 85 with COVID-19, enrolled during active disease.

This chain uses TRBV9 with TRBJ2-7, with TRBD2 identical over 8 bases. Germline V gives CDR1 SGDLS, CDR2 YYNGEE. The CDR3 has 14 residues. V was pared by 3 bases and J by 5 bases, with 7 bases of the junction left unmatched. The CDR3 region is CASSEGTRPHEQYF. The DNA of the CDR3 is TGTGCCAGCAGCGAGGGGACTAGACCCCACGAGCAGTACTTC.

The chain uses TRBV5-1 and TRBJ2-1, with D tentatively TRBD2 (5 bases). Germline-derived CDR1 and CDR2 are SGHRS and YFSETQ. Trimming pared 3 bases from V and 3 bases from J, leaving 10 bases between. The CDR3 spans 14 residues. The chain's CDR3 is CASSSDRDYNEQFF. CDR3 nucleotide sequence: TGCGCCAGCAGCTCGGACCGGGACTACAATGAGCAGTTCTTC.

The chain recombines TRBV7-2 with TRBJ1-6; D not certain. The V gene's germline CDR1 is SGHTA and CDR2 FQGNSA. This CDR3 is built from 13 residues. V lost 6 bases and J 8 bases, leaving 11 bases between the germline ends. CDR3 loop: CASSANMDSPLHF. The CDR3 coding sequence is TGTGCCAGCAGTGCAAACATGGATTCACCCCTCCACTTT.

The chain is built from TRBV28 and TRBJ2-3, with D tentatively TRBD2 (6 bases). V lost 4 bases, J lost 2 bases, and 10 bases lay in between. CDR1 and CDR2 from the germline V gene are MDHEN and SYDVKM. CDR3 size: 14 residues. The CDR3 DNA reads TGTGCCAGCAGTTCCGGGACTTACACAGATACGCAGTATTTT. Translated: CASSSGTYTDTQYF.

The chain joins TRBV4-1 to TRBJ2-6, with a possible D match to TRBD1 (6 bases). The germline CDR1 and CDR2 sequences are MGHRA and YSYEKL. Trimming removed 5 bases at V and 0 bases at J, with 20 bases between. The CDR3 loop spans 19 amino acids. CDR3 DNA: TGCGCCAGCAGCATTCAGCCCGGGACAAGTCTCTCTGGGGCCAACGTCCTGACTTTC. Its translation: CASSIQPGTSLSGANVLTF.

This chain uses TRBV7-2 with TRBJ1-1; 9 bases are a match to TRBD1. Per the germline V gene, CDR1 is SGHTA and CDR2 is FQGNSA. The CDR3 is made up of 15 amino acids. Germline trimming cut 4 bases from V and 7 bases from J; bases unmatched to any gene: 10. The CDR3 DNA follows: TGTGCCAGCAGCTCAGCGGGCACAGGGGGCCGTGAAGCTTTCTTT. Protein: CASSSAGTGGREAFF.

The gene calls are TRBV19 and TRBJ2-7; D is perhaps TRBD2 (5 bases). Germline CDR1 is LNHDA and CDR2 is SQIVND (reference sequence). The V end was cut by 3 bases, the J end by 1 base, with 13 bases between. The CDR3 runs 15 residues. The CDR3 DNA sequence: TGTGCCAGTAGTATTCCGGGGTCCGGGTCCTACGAGCAGTACTTC. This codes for CASSIPGSGSYEQYF.

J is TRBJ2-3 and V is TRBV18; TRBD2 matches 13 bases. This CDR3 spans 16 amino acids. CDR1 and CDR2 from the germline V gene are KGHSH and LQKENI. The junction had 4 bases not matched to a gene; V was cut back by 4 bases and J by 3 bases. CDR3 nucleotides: TGTGCCAGCTCACGACGGACTAGCGGGGGTACAGATACGCAGTATTTT. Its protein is CASSRRTSGGTDTQYF.

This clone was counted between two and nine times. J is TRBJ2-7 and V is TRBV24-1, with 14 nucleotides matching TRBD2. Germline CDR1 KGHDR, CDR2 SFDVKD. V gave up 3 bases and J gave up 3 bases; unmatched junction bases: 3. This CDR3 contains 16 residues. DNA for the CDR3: TGTGCCACCAGTGATGGGGGACTAGCGGGAGTCTACGAGCAGTACTTC. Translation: CATSDGGLAGVYEQYF.

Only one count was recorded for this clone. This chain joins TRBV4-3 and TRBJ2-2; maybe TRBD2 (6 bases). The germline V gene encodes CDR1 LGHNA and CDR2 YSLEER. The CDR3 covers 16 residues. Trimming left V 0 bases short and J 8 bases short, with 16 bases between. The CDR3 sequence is CASSQEWGGVAGELFF. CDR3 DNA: TGCGCCAGCAGCCAAGAGTGGGGCGGGGTTGCAGGGGAGCTGTTTTTT.

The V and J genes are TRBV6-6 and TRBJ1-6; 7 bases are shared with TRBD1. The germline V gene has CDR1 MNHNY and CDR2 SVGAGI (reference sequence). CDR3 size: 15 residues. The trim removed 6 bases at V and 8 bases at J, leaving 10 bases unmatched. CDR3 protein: CASRRGLDRDSPLHF. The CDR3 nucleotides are TGTGCCAGCAGGAGGGGGCTTGATAGGGATTCACCCCTCCACTTT.

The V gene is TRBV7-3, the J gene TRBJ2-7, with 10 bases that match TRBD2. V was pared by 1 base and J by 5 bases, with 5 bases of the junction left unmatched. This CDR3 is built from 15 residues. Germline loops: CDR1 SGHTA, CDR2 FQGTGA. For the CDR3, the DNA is TGTGCCAGCAGCTTAAGCGTAGCGGGAGGAGACGAGCAGTACTTC. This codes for CASSLSVAGGDEQYF.

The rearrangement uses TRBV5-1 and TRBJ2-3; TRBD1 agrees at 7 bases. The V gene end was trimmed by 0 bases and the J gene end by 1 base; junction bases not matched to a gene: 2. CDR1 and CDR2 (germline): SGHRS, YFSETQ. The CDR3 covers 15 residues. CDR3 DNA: TGCGCCAGCAGCTTGGGGACAGGTGGCACAGATACGCAGTATTTT. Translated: CASSLGTGGTDTQYF.

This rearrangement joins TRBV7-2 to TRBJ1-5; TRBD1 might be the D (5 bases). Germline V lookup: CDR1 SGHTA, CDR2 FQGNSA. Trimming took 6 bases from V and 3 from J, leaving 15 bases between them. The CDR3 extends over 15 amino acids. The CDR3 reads CASRLAPGPNQPQHF. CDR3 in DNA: TGTGCCAGCAGACTAGCCCCGGGACCCAATCAGCCCCAGCATTTT.

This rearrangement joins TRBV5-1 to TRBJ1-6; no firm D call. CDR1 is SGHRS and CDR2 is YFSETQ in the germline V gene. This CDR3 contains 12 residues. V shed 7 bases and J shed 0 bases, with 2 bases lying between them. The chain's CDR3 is CASRSYNSPLHF. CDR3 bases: TGCGCCAGCCGCTCCTATAATTCACCCCTCCACTTT.

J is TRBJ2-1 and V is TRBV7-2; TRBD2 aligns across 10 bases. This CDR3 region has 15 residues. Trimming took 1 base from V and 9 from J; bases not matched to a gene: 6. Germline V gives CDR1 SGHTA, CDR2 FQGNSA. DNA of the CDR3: TGTGCCAGCAGCTTAGGTATAGCGGGGGGCGGTGAGCAGTTCTTC. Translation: CASSLGIAGGGEQFF.

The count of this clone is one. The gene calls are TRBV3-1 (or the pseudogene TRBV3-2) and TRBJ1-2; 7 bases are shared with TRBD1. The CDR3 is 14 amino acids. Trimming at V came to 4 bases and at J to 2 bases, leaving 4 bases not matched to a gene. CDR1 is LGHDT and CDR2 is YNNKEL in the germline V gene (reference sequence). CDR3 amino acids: CASSRAQGNYGYTF. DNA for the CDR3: TGTGCCAGCAGCCGGGCACAGGGGAACTATGGCTACACCTTC.

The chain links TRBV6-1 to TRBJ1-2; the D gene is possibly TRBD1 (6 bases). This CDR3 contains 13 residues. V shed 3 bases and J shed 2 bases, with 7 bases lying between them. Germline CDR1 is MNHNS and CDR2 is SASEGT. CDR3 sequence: CASSDTGNYGYTF. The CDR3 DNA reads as TGTGCCAGCAGTGATACAGGGAACTATGGCTACACCTTC.

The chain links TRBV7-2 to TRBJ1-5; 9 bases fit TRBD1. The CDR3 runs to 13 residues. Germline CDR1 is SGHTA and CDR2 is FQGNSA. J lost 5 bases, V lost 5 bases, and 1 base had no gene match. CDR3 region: CASSRDRDQPQHF. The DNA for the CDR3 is TGTGCCAGCAGCCGGGACAGGGATCAGCCCCAGCATTTT.

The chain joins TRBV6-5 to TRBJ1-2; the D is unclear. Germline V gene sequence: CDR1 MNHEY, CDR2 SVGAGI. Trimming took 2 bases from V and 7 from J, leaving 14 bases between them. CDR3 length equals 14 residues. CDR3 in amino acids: CASSYSGRPSGYTF. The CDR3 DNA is TGTGCCAGCAGTTACAGCGGACGTCCGTCTGGCTACACCTTC.

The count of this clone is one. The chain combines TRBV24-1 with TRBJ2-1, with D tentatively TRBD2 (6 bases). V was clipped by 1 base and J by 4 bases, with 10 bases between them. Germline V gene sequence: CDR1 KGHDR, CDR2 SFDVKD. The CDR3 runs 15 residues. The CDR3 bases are TGTGCCACCAGTGATTTTACGGGAGAGTACAATGAGCAGTTCTTC. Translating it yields CATSDFTGEYNEQFF.

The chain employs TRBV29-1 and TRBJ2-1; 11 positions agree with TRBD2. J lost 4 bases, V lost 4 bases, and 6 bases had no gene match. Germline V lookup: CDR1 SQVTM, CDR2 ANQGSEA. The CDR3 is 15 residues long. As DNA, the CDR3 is TGCAGCGTTGTGGGTACTAGCGGGAGTTACAATGAGCAGTTCTTC. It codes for CSVVGTSGSYNEQFF.

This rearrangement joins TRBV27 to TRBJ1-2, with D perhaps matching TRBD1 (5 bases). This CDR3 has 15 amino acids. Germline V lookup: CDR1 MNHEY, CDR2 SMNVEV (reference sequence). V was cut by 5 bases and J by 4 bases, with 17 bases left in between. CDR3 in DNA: TGTGCCAGCAGTACTTTAGGACACGGTAGCTATGGCTACACCTTC. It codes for CASSTLGHGSYGYTF.

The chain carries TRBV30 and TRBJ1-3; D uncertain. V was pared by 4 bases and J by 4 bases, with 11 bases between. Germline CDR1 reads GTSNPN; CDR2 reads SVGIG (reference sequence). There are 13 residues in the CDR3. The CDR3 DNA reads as TGTGCCTGGATGAGGGCGGGGGGAAACACCATATATTTT. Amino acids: CAWMRAGGNTIYF.

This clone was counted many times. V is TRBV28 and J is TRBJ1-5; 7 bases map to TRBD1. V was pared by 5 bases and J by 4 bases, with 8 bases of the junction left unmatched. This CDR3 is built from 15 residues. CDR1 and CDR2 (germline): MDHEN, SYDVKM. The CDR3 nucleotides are TGTGCCAGCAGTCTGGGACAGAGAGTAAATCAGCCCCAGCATTTT. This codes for CASSLGQRVNQPQHF.

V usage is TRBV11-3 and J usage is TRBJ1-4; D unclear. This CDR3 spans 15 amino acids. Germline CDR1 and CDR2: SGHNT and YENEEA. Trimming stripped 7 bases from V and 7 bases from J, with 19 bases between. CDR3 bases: TGTGCCAGCACCACATTCAGCTGGAGGACTGAAAAACTGTTTTTT. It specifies CASTTFSWRTEKLFF.

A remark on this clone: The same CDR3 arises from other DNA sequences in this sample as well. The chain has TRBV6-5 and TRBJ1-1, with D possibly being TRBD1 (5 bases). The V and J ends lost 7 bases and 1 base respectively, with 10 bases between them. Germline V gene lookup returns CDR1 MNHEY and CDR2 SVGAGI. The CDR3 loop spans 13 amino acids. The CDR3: CASISGGNTEAFF. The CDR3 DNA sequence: TGTGCCAGCATCTCCGGGGGGAACACTGAAGCTTTCTTT.

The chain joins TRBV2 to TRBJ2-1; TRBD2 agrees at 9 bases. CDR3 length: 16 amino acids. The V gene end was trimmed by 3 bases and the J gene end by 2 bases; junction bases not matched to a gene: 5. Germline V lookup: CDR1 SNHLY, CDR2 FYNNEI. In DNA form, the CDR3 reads TGTGCCAGCAGTGAGAGACTAGCGGCTACCTACAATGAGCAGTTCTTC. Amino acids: CASSERLAATYNEQFF.

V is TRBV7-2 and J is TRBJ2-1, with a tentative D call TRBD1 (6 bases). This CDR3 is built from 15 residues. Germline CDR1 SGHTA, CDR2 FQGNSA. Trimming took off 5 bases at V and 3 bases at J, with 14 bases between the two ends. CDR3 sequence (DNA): TGTGCCAGCAGCCAACTACAGGGTTTCTACAATGAGCAGTTCTTC. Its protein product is CASSQLQGFYNEQFF.

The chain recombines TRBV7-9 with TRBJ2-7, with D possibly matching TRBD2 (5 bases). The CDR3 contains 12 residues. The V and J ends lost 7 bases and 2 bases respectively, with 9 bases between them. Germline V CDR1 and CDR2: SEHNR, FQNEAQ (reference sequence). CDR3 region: CASTPGTYEQYF. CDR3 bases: TGTGCCAGCACCCCCGGGACCTACGAGCAGTACTTC. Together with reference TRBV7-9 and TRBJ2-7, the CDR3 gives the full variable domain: DTGVSQNPRHKITKRGQNVTFRCDPISEHNRLYWYRQTLGQGPEFLTYFQNEAQLEKSRLLSDRFSAERPKGSFSTLEIQRTEQGDSAMYLCASTPGTYEQYFGPGTRLTVT.

CDR3 loop: CASRDRDEKLFF. DNA for the CDR3: TGTGCCAGCAGGGACAGGGATGAAAAACTGTTTTTT. This rearrangement joins TRBV25-1 to TRBJ1-4; 8 bases map to TRBD1. Germline CDR1 is MGHDK and CDR2 is SYGVNS. The CDR3 sequence is 12 residues long. J lost 6 bases, V lost 6 bases, and 0 bases had no gene match.

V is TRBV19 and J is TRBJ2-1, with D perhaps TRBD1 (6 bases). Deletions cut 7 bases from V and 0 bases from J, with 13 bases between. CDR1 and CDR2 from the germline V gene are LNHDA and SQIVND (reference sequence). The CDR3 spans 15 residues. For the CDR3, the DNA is TGTGCCAGTACCCGGGTACAGGGCTCCTACAATGAGCAGTTCTTC. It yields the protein CASTRVQGSYNEQFF.